The 5 T cell receptor beta chains in this list originate from one sample, sequenced in a study of Siglec-9 on CD8 T cells in melanoma. This table comes from immunoSEQ multiplex PCR, and its TCRdb copy is limited to in-frame clones, with some not included. This sample has over 30,000 clones, with roughly four fifths found just once. The sequencing input was Siglec-9- CD8+ T cells sorted from blood. The receptors here all came from a human donor in good health.

This rearrangement joins TRBV4-1 to TRBJ1-2; D not certain. V lost 0 bases and J lost 6, with 11 bases in between. CDR1 and CDR2 (germline): MGHRA, YSYEKL. The CDR3 has 14 amino acids. CDR3 nucleotides: TGCGCCAGCAGCCAAGATCGTATGGGCCATGGCTACACCTTC. This encodes CASSQDRMGHGYTF.

This clone was detected once. The J gene is TRBJ2-1, the V gene TRBV5-1; 7 nucleotides line up with TRBD2. The trim removed 4 bases at V and 7 bases at J, leaving 8 bases unmatched. The germline V gene has CDR1 SGHRS and CDR2 YFSETQ. The length of the CDR3 is 14 residues. The DNA of the CDR3 is TGCGCCAGCAGCCCGGACTCGGGGGGAAATGAGCAGTTCTTC. It is translated as CASSPDSGGNEQFF.

This clone has just a few counts. The chain employs TRBV2 and TRBJ1-2; TRBD1 agrees at 10 bases. Unmatched junction bases numbered 13, after V lost 2 bases and J lost 4 bases. This CDR3 region has 18 residues. Germline V gene sequence: CDR1 SNHLY, CDR2 FYNNEI. The CDR3: CASSELLRDRGQVYGYTF. In DNA form, the CDR3 reads TGTGCCAGCAGTGAACTCCTCCGCGACAGGGGGCAGGTCTATGGCTACACCTTC.

The chain joins TRBV4-1 to TRBJ2-1, with TRBD2 as a possible D gene (6 bases). Germline assignment: CDR1 MGHRA and CDR2 YSYEKL. The CDR3 is made up of 16 amino acids. V lost 0 bases, J lost 6 bases, and 15 bases lay in between. CDR3 in DNA: TGCGCCAGCAGCCAAGACTGGGTCGGGAGACGCAATGAGCAGTTCTTC. It encodes CASSQDWVGRRNEQFF.

The chain recombines TRBV28 with TRBJ2-1; 8 bases agree with TRBD2. The CDR3 has 14 amino acids. Losses at the gene ends were 6 bases for V and 4 bases for J; bases not matched to a gene: 5. Germline CDR1 reads MDHEN; CDR2 reads SYDVKM. The CDR3 sequence: CASSSGGVYNEQFF. In DNA form, the CDR3 reads TGTGCCAGCAGCTCGGGGGGGGTTTACAATGAGCAGTTCTTC.